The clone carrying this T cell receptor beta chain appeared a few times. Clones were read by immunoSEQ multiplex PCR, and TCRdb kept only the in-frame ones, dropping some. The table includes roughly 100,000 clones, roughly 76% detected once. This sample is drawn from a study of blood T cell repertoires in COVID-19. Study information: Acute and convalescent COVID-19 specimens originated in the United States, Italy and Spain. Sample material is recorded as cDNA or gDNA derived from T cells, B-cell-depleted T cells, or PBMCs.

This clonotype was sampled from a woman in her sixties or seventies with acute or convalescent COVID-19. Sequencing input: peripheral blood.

CDR3 DNA sequence: TGTGCCAGCAGCCAATTAGACTTTAACTATGGCTACACCTTC. It encodes CASSQLDFNYGYTF. This rearrangement joins TRBV3-1 (or the pseudogene TRBV3-2) to TRBJ1-2; D not resolved. Germline values: CDR1 LGHDT, CDR2 YNNKEL (reference sequence). The V gene lost 2 bases and the J gene lost 1 base, with 8 bases spanning the gap. The CDR3 spans 14 residues.